Presented here are 22 T cell receptor beta chains from one specimen sequenced in a study of control samples from healthy donors and cancer patients. TCRdb's table, derived via immunoSEQ multiplex PCR, lists solely in-frame clones and lacks some. This repertoire includes about 200,000 clones. Sequencing input: blood. These receptors came from a woman in her twenties or thirties in good health.

The rearrangement uses TRBV2 and TRBJ2-4; weak D call: TRBD2 (5 bases). The CDR3 runs 13 residues. V lost 5 bases and J lost 6, with 11 bases in between. Germline V gene sequence: CDR1 SNHLY, CDR2 FYNNEI. For the CDR3, the DNA is TGTGCCAGCAGTATACTAGAGAGAAACATTCAGTACTTC. Amino acid sequence: CASSILERNIQYF.

The CDR3 sequence: CASSLRQGASSGNTIYF. The CDR3, as DNA: TGTGCCAGCAGCTTACGACAGGGGGCGAGCTCTGGAAACACCATATATTTT. V and J are TRBV7-2 and TRBJ1-3; 10 nucleotides match TRBD1. With 2 bases clipped from V and 0 bases from J, the junction kept 4 bases outside the gene matches. CDR1 is SGHTA and CDR2 is FQGNSA in the germline V gene. This CDR3 spans 17 amino acids.

CDR3 sequence (DNA): TGTGCCAGCAGCTCCACAGGGATAGGCACCGGGGAGCTGTTTTTT. The encoded protein is CASSSTGIGTGELFF. V and J are TRBV7-2 and TRBJ2-2; tentative D call: TRBD1 (6 bases). V lost 4 bases to trimming and J lost 4 bases, with 13 bases between them. This CDR3 region has 15 residues. Germline values: CDR1 SGHTA, CDR2 FQGNSA.

The chain recombines TRBV5-1 with TRBJ1-1, with TRBD1 as a possible D gene (5 bases). V lost 2 bases to trimming and J lost 2 bases, with 19 bases between them. This CDR3 has 17 residues. The V gene's germline CDR1 is SGHRS and CDR2 YFSETQ. CDR3 in DNA: TGCGCCAGCAGCTTCGGGAATTGGGGGAGCTACAACACTGAAGCTTTCTTT. Residues: CASSFGNWGSYNTEAFF. The complete variable domain, with remaining parts taken from reference TRBV5-1 and TRBJ1-1, reads KAGVTQTPRYLIKTRGQQVTLSCSPISGHRSVSWYQQTPGQGLQFLFEYFSETQRNKGNFPGRFSGRQFSNSRSEMNVSTLELGDSALYLCASSFGNWGSYNTEAFFGQGTRLTVV.

The CDR3 DNA sequence: TGTGCCAGCTCACCTGGTGGGGGGCGCCCCTACGAGCAGTACTTC. Protein sequence: CASSPGGGRPYEQYF. This chain uses TRBV18 with TRBJ2-7; D tentatively reads TRBD1 or TRBD2 (6 bases each). The CDR3 loop spans 15 amino acids. V lost 3 bases and J lost 2, with 14 bases in between. Germline V gene lookup returns CDR1 KGHSH and CDR2 LQKENI.

This chain joins TRBV27 and TRBJ1-2; D gene unclear. The germline CDR1 and CDR2 sequences are MNHEY and SMNVEV (reference sequence). The CDR3 sequence is 14 residues long. Deletions cut 3 bases from V and 2 bases from J, with 10 bases between. CDR3 protein: CASSLVGPNYGYTF. The CDR3 DNA sequence: TGTGCCAGCAGTTTGGTAGGGCCCAACTATGGCTACACCTTC.

The V call is TRBV4-2, the J call TRBJ2-5; 8 bases line up with TRBD1. CDR1 and CDR2 from the germline V gene are LGHNA and YNFKEQ. CDR3 size: 14 residues. Trimming took 4 bases from V and 5 from J; bases not matched to a gene: 6. The CDR3 DNA sequence: TGTGCCAGCAGCCTAGGACAGGGAAGCGAGACCCAGTACTTC. It translates to CASSLGQGSETQYF.

The chain recombines TRBV19 with TRBJ2-7; D may match TRBD1 or TRBD2 (5 bases each). V gave up 6 bases and J gave up 3 bases, with 18 bases separating them. The CDR3 length is 15 residues. The germline V gene has CDR1 LNHDA and CDR2 SQIVND (reference sequence). CDR3 bases: TGTGCCAGTAGGGTGGGGACGGGCCACATCTACGAGCAGTACTTC. Its protein product is CASRVGTGHIYEQYF.

This chain uses TRBV7-9 with TRBJ2-5; TRBD1 matches 9 bases. V trimming: 5 bases; J trimming: 0 bases; junction bases outside the gene matches: 10. CDR3 length equals 17 residues. Germline CDR1 reads SEHNR; CDR2 reads FQNEAQ (reference sequence). The CDR3 here is CASSPGSGTGYQETQYF. CDR3 coding DNA: TGTGCCAGCAGCCCTGGTTCCGGGACAGGGTACCAAGAGACCCAGTACTTC.

The chain combines TRBV27 with TRBJ2-2; D unresolved. Deletions cut 6 bases from V and 3 bases from J, with 5 bases between. Germline CDR1 MNHEY, CDR2 SMNVEV (reference sequence). CDR3 length: 12 amino acids. Written as DNA, the CDR3 is TGTGCCAGCAGGGAGTACACCGGGGAGCTGTTTTTT. Protein sequence: CASREYTGELFF.

The rearrangement uses TRBV3-1 (or the pseudogene TRBV3-2) and TRBJ1-3; TRBD1 is a possible D gene (6 bases). Trimming removed 4 bases from V and 0 bases from J, with 19 bases in between. The CDR3 sequence is 18 residues long. Germline loops: CDR1 LGHDT, CDR2 YNNKEL (reference sequence). The CDR3 loop reads CASSRSGGSRSSGNTIYF. CDR3 DNA sequence: TGTGCCAGCAGCCGTTCCGGGGGCTCACGGAGCTCTGGAAACACCATATATTTT.

The V gene is TRBV28, the J gene TRBJ1-3, with 7 nucleotides matching TRBD1. J gave up 3 bases and V 4 bases, and 9 bases lay outside the gene matches. Looked up from germline, CDR1 is MDHEN and CDR2 is SYDVKM. The CDR3 spans 16 residues. In DNA form, the CDR3 reads TGTGCCAGCAGTTCGTACACAGGGGAAGATGGAAACACCATATATTTT. As protein: CASSSYTGEDGNTIYF.

The rearrangement links TRBV9 to TRBJ1-2; D perhaps matches TRBD1 (5 bases). This CDR3 contains 15 residues. Germline CDR1 is SGDLS and CDR2 is YYNGEE. V was trimmed by 4 bases and J by 0 bases, leaving 13 bases between them. CDR3 residues: CASSLPRETNYGYTF. CDR3 DNA sequence: TGTGCCAGCAGCCTCCCCAGGGAGACTAACTATGGCTACACCTTC.

This chain joins TRBV7-9 and TRBJ2-1, with D hard to call. Germline assignment: CDR1 SEHNR and CDR2 FQNEAQ (reference sequence). Trimming removed 2 bases from V and 8 bases from J, with 4 bases in between. The CDR3 totals 11 residues. The CDR3 bases are TGTGCCAGCAGCTTAATCCATGAGCAGTTCTTC. Protein sequence: CASSLIHEQFF.

The rearrangement uses TRBV7-2 and TRBJ2-1; D is possibly TRBD1 or TRBD2 (5 bases each). V was clipped by 8 bases and J by 0 bases, with 20 bases between them. Germline V gene data show CDR1 as SGHTA and CDR2 as FQGNSA. The CDR3 is 17 residues long. The CDR3 DNA sequence: TGTGCCAGCGGCCCGGGGCGGTATTACCGCTCCTACAATGAGCAGTTCTTC. It translates to CASGPGRYYRSYNEQFF.

Written as DNA, the CDR3 is TGTGCCACCTCTAGGGGGGGACCTAGCACAGATACGCAGTATTTT. Translating gives CATSRGGPSTDTQYF. V is TRBV10-3 and J is TRBJ2-3; perhaps TRBD2 as D (7 bases). The length of the CDR3 is 15 residues. V dropped 10 bases and J dropped 0 bases, with 17 bases sitting between them. Per germline, CDR1 ENHRY and CDR2 SYGVKD.

This chain links TRBV29-1 with TRBJ1-2; 7 bases match TRBD1. The CDR3 covers 14 residues. With V trimmed by 0 bases and J by 7 bases, 8 bases remained unmatched. Germline V lookup: CDR1 SQVTM, CDR2 ANQGSEA. The CDR3 spells CSVEDPGGGRGYTF. CDR3 nucleotide sequence: TGCAGCGTTGAAGATCCGGGAGGGGGCCGTGGCTACACCTTC.

The chain employs TRBV28 and TRBJ1-1; D remains unclear. The germline CDR1 and CDR2 sequences are MDHEN and SYDVKM. V shed 3 bases and J shed 1 base, with 9 bases lying between them. The CDR3 is 14 amino acids. The CDR3 nucleotides read TGTGCCAGCAGTTTGACGGATCCGAACACTGAAGCTTTCTTT. This sequence encodes CASSLTDPNTEAFF.

Turning to this clone: Other DNA variants within this sample encode the same CDR3. The rearrangement uses TRBV20-1 and TRBJ2-3, with D perhaps matching TRBD1 (5 bases). Germline CDR1 is DFQATT and CDR2 is SNEGSKA (reference sequence). V was cut by 5 bases and J by 3 bases, with 6 bases left in between. There are 11 residues in the CDR3. Here the CDR3 reads CSASGTDTQYF. CDR3 in DNA: TGCAGTGCTTCAGGGACAGATACGCAGTATTTT.

The genes are TRBV5-6 and TRBJ2-7, with 8 positions matching TRBD2. Germline V CDR1 and CDR2: SGHDT, YYEEEE. This CDR3 contains 17 residues. The V and J ends lost 0 bases and 2 bases, in that order; junction bases with no gene match: 10. This CDR3 reads CASSLAYIPRGAYEQYF. CDR3 nucleotide sequence: TGTGCCAGCAGCTTGGCCTACATTCCGCGGGGGGCCTACGAGCAGTACTTC.

The gene calls are TRBV3-1 (or the pseudogene TRBV3-2) and TRBJ1-5; 8 positions agree with TRBD1. The V and J ends lost 8 bases and 2 bases, in that order; junction bases with no gene match: 11. Per the germline V gene, CDR1 is LGHDT and CDR2 is YNNKEL (reference sequence). The CDR3 length is 16 residues. As DNA, the CDR3 is TGTGCCAGCGTCCCCAGGGGGCGTGAAGGCAATCAGCCCCAGCATTTT. It codes for CASVPRGREGNQPQHF.

The chain combines TRBV5-1 with TRBJ1-1; no reliable D call. Germline CDR1 and CDR2: SGHRS and YFSETQ. Trimming shortened V by 2 bases and J by 1 base, and 6 bases separated the two germline ends. The CDR3 loop spans 13 amino acids. The CDR3: CASSFEPNTEAFF. CDR3 sequence (DNA): TGCGCCAGCAGCTTTGAGCCGAACACTGAAGCTTTCTTT.